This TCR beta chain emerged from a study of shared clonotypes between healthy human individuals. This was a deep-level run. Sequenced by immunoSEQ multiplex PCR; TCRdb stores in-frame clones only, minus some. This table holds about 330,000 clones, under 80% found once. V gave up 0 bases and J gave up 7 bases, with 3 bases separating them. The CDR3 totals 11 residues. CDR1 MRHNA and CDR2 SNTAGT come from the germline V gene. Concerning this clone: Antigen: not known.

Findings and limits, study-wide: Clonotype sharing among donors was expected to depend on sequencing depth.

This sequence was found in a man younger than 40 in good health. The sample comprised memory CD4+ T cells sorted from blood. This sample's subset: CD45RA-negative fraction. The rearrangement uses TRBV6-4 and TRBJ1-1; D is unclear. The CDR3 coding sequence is TGTGCCAGCAGTGACTCAGGTGAAGCTTTCTTT. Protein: CASSDSGEAFF.